This T cell receptor (beta chain) derives from a study of blood T cell repertoires in COVID-19. Whole-study context: Acute and convalescent COVID-19 samples came from the United States, Italy and Spain.

This clone was recorded once. Trimming shortened V by 10 bases and J by 0 bases, and 16 bases separated the two germline ends. The CDR3 extends over 15 amino acids. Germline V lookup: CDR1 MNHEY, CDR2 SVGAGI. Original processing methods: Estimates of nucleated cell counts were drawn from the amplification of reference gene primers. TCRdb's copy holds only in-frame clones and misses some; the assay was immunoSEQ multiplex PCR. The V and J calls and clone size were taken over from that table, and D and trimming were inferred from the DNA. This table holds 200,000 to 300,000 clones, approximately 86% found once.

This rearrangement joins TRBV6-5 to TRBJ1-3, with D possibly matching TRBD1 (5 bases). The source is a woman in her thirties with acute COVID-19. The sequenced material came from PBMCs or T cells enriched from blood (not recorded which). CDR3: CATHLGRGSGNTIYF. DNA for the CDR3: TGTGCCACCCACCTCGGGAGGGGCTCTGGAAACACCATATATTTT.